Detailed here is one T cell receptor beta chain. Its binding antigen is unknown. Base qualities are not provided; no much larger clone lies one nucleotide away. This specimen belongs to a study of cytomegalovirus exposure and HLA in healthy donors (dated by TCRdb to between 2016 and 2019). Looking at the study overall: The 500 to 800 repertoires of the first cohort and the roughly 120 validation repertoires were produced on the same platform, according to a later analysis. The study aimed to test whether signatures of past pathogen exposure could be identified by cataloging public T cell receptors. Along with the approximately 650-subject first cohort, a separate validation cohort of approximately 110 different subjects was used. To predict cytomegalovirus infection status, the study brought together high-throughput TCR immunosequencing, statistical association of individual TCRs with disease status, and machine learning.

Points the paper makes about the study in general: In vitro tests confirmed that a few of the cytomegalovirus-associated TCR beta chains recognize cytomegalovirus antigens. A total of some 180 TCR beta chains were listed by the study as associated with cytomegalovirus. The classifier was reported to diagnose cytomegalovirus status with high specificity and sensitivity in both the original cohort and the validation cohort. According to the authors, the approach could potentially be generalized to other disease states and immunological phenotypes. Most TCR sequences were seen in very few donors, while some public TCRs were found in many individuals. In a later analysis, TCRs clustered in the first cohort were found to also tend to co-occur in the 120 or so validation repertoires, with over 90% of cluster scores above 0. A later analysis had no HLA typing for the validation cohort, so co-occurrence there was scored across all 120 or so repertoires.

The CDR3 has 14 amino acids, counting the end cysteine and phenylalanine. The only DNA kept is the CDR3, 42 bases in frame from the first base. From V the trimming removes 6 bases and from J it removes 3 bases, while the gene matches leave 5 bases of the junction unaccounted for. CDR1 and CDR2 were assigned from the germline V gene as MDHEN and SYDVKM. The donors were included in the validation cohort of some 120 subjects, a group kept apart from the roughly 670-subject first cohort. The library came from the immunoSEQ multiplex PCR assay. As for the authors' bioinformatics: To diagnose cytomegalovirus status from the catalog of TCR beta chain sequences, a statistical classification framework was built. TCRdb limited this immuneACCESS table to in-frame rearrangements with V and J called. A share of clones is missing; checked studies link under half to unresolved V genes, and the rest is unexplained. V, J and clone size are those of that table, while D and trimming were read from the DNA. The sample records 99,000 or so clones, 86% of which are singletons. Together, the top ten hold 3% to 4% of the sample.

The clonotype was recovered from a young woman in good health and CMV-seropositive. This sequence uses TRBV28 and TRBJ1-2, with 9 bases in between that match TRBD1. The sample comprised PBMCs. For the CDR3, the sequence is CASRRQGDDYGYTF. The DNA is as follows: TGTGCCAGCAGACGACAGGGGGACGACTATGGCTACACCTTC.